This T cell receptor (beta chain) is drawn from a study of shared clonotypes between healthy human individuals (dated by TCRdb to the early 2020s). Context from the whole study: The cohort comprised a couple of women and three men aged 18 to 49 years. For each donor, three plates each were used for CD4 naive and CD4 memory, two plates were used for CD8 naive, and one plate was used for CD8 memory. The study deeply sequenced blood TCR repertoires of about five healthy adults to estimate repertoire size and the extent of clonotype sharing between individuals. To increase sequencing depth and limit assay-specific biases, TCR repertoire library preparation and sequencing were carried out by different laboratories using diverse techniques. Between about 0.85 and 8.9 billion PBMCs per donor were obtained by leukapheresis. Study-wide findings and limitations: Compared with non-shared clonotypes, the clonotypes found in all four sorted-subset donors had higher generation probabilities. Approximately 5% of naive CD4, roughly 3.5% of naive CD8, approximately 2% of memory CD4, and 0.4% of memory CD8 clonotypes were shared across a few donors. Sampling was restricted to blood, and TCR repertoires in tissues likely differ from the TCR repertoires found in blood. Rarefaction of sorted-subset datasets indicated incomplete sequencing despite the large sequencing depth. The small number of donors limited the genetic and exposure-history diversity represented. Pairwise subsampling indicated that sequencing depth was expected to affect the degree of clonotype sharing among donors. Estimated clonotype richness was generally larger for naive than for memory subsets.

The donors were healthy, HIV-negative adults who had no recently reported acute infections or vaccinations. All donors were Caucasian adults living in Nashville, Tennessee, USA. Magnetic negative selection was used to enrich CD4+ T cells, after which naive cells were positively selected on CD45RA and the negative fraction became the memory subset. After blood collection by leukapheresis, PBMCs were isolated using Ficoll-Histopaque density gradient centrifugation and then cryopreserved in the vapor phase of liquid nitrogen. Analytical flow cytometry was used to check the purity and quantity of each magnetically sorted T cell population. Genomic DNA was isolated from every sorted fraction and measured by UV absorbance on a Nanodrop 2000c. V is reduced by 0 bases and J by 4 bases, leaving a spacing of 15 bases between them. Counted from cysteine to phenylalanine, this CDR3 has 16 amino acids. Of all the DNA, just the CDR3 is kept, 48 bases in frame from base 1. Based on the germline V gene, the CDR1 and CDR2 sequences are ENHRY and SYGVKD.

Using the deep immunoSEQ assay, multiplex PCR amplified TCR CDR3 regions from genomic DNA. For each cell subset, the extracted genomic DNA was distributed evenly across all wells of several immunoSEQ 96-well plates, and each plate served as one replicate. For sorted subsets, roughly 200 ng genomic DNA, equal to about 30,000 T cell genomes, was loaded into each replicate PCR. Purified libraries were quantified with a Qubit 3.0 fluorometer, sized on a Bioanalyzer 2100, and re-quantified with the KAPA Library Quantification kit. Each immunoSEQ 96-well plate was sequenced on its own single-read 150-cycle Illumina NextSeq 550 flow cell. Per the original workflow: The immunoSEQ output contained only junctional sequences without quality scores, so filtering could not match that applied to full-length reads. To assign V/J genes and CDR3, sequences were annotated against IMGT germline references using PyIR, a Python wrapper for IgBLAST v1.9. Reads with weak V/J assignments (E-value above 1e-6), missing CDR3, stop codons, out-of-frame junctions, or ambiguous translated residues were removed. V3J clonotypes were defined as sequences sharing the same inferred V gene, J gene, and CDR3 amino acid sequence. To compute the percentage overlap between repertoires, the number of shared unique clonotypes was divided by the size of the smaller repertoire. RTK rarefaction, the Chao1 estimator, and Recon v2.1 estimates of unobserved clonotypes were used to assess repertoire richness. For all TCRbeta clonotypes obtained by the gDNA method from several donors, generation probabilities were computed with OLGA. Held by TCRdb, this immuneACCESS table contains in-frame sequences only and omits some clones. Under half of the omission traces to an unresolved V gene where checked; the cause of the rest is unknown. The DNA gave D and trimming, while V, J and clone size come from that table. The sample includes some 1,400,000 clones, with 95% to 97% observed a single time. The biggest ten clones account for roughly 1.2% of the sample.

With respect to this clone: Its cognate antigen has yet to be identified. Base qualities are not recorded, but no much larger clone differs from it by a single base.

This sequence uses TRBV10-3 and TRBJ1-2; a tentative D call is TRBD1 (6 bases match). The source material was naive CD4+ T cells sorted from blood. The label giving this sample's cell subset or site can be read as: CD45RA+ positively selected. The sequence derives from a man aged 25-45 years in good health. CDR3 protein: CAISESRGESFYGYTF. The DNA sequence is given as TGTGCCATCAGTGAGTCGAGGGGGGAATCTTTCTATGGCTACACCTTC.